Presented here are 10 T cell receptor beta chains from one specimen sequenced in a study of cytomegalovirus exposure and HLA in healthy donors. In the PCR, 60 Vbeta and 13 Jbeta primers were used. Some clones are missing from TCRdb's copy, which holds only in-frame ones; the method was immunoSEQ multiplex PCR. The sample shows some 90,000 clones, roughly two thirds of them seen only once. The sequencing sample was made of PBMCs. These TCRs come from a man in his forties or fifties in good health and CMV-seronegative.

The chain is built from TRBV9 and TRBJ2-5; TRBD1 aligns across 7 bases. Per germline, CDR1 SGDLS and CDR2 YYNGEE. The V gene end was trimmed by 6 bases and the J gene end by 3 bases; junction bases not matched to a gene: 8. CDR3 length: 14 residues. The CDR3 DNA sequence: TGTGCCAGCACTACAGGGGAACTGGAAGAGACCCAGTACTTC. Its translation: CASTTGELEETQYF.

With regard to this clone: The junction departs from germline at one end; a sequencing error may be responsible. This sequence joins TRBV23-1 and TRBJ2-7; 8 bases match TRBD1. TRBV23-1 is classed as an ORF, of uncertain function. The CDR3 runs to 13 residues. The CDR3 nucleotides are TGCGCCAGCGCCTCCGACAGGGGATTCGAGCGGTACTTC. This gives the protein CASASDRGFERYF.

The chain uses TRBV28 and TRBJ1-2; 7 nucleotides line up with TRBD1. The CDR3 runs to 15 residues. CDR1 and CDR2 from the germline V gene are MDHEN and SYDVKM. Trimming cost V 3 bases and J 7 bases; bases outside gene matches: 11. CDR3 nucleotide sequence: TGTGCCAGCAGTTTCCGGACAGGCAGGGCTTTTGGCTACACCTTC. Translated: CASSFRTGRAFGYTF.

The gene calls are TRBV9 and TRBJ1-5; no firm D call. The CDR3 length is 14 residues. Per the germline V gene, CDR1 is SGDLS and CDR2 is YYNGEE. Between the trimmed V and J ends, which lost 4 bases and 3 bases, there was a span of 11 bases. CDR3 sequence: CASSPGEYNQPQHF. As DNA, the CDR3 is TGTGCCAGCAGCCCCGGGGAGTACAATCAGCCCCAGCATTTT.

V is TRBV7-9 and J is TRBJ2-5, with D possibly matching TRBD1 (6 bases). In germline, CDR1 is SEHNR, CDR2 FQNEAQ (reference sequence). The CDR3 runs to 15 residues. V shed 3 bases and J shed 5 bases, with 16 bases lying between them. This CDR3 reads CASSFRGVLVETQYF. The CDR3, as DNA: TGTGCCAGCAGCTTCAGGGGAGTTCTAGTTGAGACCCAGTACTTC. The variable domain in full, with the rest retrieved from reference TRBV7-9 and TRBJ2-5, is DTGVSQNPRHKITKRGQNVTFRCDPISEHNRLYWYRQTLGQGPEFLTYFQNEAQLEKSRLLSDRFSAERPKGSFSTLEIQRTEQGDSAMYLCASSFRGVLVETQYFGPGTRLLVL.

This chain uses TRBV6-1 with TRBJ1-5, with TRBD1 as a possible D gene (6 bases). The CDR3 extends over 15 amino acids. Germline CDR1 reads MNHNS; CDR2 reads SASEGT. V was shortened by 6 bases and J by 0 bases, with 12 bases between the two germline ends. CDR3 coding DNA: TGTGCCAGCAGGGGCGCAGGGGATAGCAATCAGCCCCAGCATTTT. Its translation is CASRGAGDSNQPQHF.

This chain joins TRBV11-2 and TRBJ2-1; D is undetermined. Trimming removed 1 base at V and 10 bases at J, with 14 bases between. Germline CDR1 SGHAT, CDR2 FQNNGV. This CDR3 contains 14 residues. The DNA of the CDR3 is TGTGCCAGCAGCTTAGGGGTTGGAGTGCGGGAGCAGTTCTTC. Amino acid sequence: CASSLGVGVREQFF.

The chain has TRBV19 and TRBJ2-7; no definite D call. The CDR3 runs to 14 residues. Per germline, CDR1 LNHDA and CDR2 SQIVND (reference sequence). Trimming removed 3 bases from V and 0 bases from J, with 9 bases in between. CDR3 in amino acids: CASSIGFASYEQYF. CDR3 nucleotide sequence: TGTGCCAGTAGTATCGGTTTTGCCTCCTACGAGCAGTACTTC.

CDR3 sequence (DNA): TGTGCCAGCACCCGACTAACTAGCGGGAGTTCCTACGAGCAGTACTTC. Translating it yields CASTRLTSGSSYEQYF. The rearrangement links TRBV6-4 to TRBJ2-7; the match to TRBD2 covers 11 bases. The germline V gene encodes CDR1 MRHNA and CDR2 SNTAGT. This CDR3 contains 16 residues. The V gene end was trimmed by 7 bases and the J gene end by 1 base; junction bases not matched to a gene: 9.

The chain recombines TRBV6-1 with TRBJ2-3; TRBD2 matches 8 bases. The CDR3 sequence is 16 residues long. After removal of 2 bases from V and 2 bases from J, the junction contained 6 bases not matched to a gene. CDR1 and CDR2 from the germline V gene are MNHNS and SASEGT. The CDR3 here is CASSEPLAVNTDTQYF. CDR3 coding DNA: TGTGCCAGCAGTGAACCACTAGCGGTAAACACAGATACGCAGTATTTT.